This T cell receptor (beta chain) was sequenced for a study of radiation and T cells in renal cell carcinoma. As for the study in general: Nephrectomy followed 15 Gy stereotactic body radiation by 4 weeks.

The time point denotes: baseline pretreatment blood. Treatment in this sample: 15 Gy SBRT to primary tumor, nephrectomy 4 weeks later. The patient's renal cell carcinoma had clear cell pathology. About this clone: Its antigen is unknown.

TCRdb's table, derived via immunoSEQ multiplex PCR, lists solely in-frame clones and lacks some. The table includes over 85,000 clones, 82% detected once. V lost 5 bases to trimming and J lost 3 bases, with 16 bases between them. The germline gives CDR1 SGHTA, CDR2 FQGNSA. The CDR3 is made up of 15 amino acids. Study-wide points: From baseline, blood top tumor clonotypes peaked at 2 weeks post-radiation.

The chain has TRBV7-2 and TRBJ1-2, with D unresolved. The sample here was blood, taken from a patient whose treatment included radiotherapy and nephrectomy. The TCR was taken from a man aged 55 to 69 with renal cell carcinoma. CDR3 loop: CASSAQSRGYYGYTF. The CDR3, as DNA: TGTGCCAGCAGCGCTCAGTCTCGTGGATACTATGGCTACACCTTC.